This TCR beta chain emerged from a study of blood T cell repertoires in COVID-19. Study details: There were acute and convalescent COVID-19 samples, and they came from the United States, Italy and Spain. PBMCs, B-cell-depleted T cells, or T cells were the source of the cDNA or gDNA that made up the material.

This clone was seen a handful of times. Germline CDR1 is SNHLY and CDR2 is FYNNEI. Unmatched junction bases numbered 5, after V lost 4 bases and J lost 3 bases. This CDR3 is built from 14 residues. In the authors' workflow: Scientists estimated how many nucleated cells there were by amplifying reference gene primers. TCRdb keeps only in-frame clones here, not all; method: immunoSEQ multiplex PCR. Clone size and the V and J calls come from that table; the DNA yielded D and trimming. Here the sample spans some 130,000 clones, around 85% being singletons. The sequenced material came from peripheral blood. The chain couples TRBV2 to TRBJ2-7, with TRBD1 matching 8 bases. This receptor was obtained from a woman in her forties or fifties with acute or convalescent COVID-19. CDR3 DNA: TGTGCCAGCAGTGGACAGGGGAACGGCTACGAGCAGTACTTC. It yields the protein CASSGQGNGYEQYF.